The clone carrying this TCR beta chain occurred a few times. Via MiXCR, TCRdb re-called the 5' RACE reads, giving one row per CDR3 protein. The sample contains tens of thousands of distinct CDR3 sequences, around 13% of which appear only once. The sample originates from a study of spatial heterogeneity in lung cancer. The V gene end was trimmed by 5 bases and the J gene end by 0 bases; junction bases not matched to a gene: 10. Per the germline V gene, CDR1 is SGHVS and CDR2 is FQNEAQ. The CDR3 has 17 residues. Time point noted: sample taken at primary tumor resection. Whole RNA, which was extracted from tumor, nontumor lung tissue or frozen PBMC, was sequenced without any cell sorting.

J is TRBJ1-1 and V is TRBV7-8, with 9 bases fitting TRBD1. The material was PBMCs, obtained at surgery. The TCR sequence derives from a male donor with early-stage non-small cell lung cancer. The CDR3 bases are TGTGCCAGCAGCACAGTACCGGGACAGGGTATGAACACTGAAGCTTTCTTT. It is translated as CASSTVPGQGMNTEAFF.